Shown below are 21 T cell receptor beta chains from a single sample sequenced in a study of blood T cell repertoires in COVID-19. Profiling relied on immunoSEQ multiplex PCR, and the TCRdb table lists in-frame clones only, not all of them. The sample has roughly 43,000 clones, 86% seen once. The sequenced material came from peripheral blood. These receptors all stem from a man aged 55-75 years with active COVID-19.

This chain connects TRBV3-1 (or the pseudogene TRBV3-2) to TRBJ2-1, with D hard to call. The CDR3 spans 15 residues. Germline V gene sequence: CDR1 LGHDT, CDR2 YNNKEL (reference sequence). V was cut by 1 base and J by 7 bases, with 14 bases left in between. CDR3 residues: CASSQASGAANEQFF. The CDR3 DNA reads as TGTGCCAGCAGCCAAGCCTCCGGAGCCGCTAATGAGCAGTTCTTC.

This clone appeared a single time. The chain combines TRBV3-1 (or the pseudogene TRBV3-2) with TRBJ2-7; maybe TRBD1 (5 bases). The CDR3 is 17 amino acids. Between the trimmed V and J ends, which lost 5 bases and 4 bases, there was a span of 24 bases. Per the germline V gene, CDR1 is LGHDT and CDR2 is YNNKEL (reference sequence). For the CDR3, the DNA is TGTGCCAGCAGCAGTAGCCGTGTGGGGCCCTTTGAGTACGAGCAGTACTTC. Residues: CASSSSRVGPFEYEQYF.

The rearrangement uses TRBV4-1 and TRBJ1-5; D unclear. This CDR3 contains 18 residues. Trimming stripped 0 bases from V and 0 bases from J, with 15 bases between. Per germline, CDR1 MGHRA and CDR2 YSYEKL. CDR3 sequence reads: CASSQDIGGVGSNQPQHF. CDR3 coding DNA: TGCGCCAGCAGCCAAGATATTGGAGGAGTGGGTAGCAATCAGCCCCAGCATTTT.

This rearrangement joins TRBV6-5 to TRBJ2-2, with 11 bases aligning to TRBD1. The CDR3 totals 15 residues. Germline CDR1 and CDR2: MNHEY and SVGAGI. With 6 bases clipped from V and 5 bases from J, the junction kept 5 bases outside the gene matches. In nucleotides, the CDR3 is TGTGCCAGCAGGGTCGGGACAGGGGGAACCGGGGAGCTGTTTTTT. It is translated as CASRVGTGGTGELFF.

The table lists this clone with a count of one. The chain combines TRBV28 with TRBJ2-7, with D possibly matching TRBD1 (6 bases). The CDR3 runs to 13 residues. V was pared by 7 bases and J by 2 bases, with 12 bases between. Per germline, CDR1 MDHEN and CDR2 SYDVKM. The CDR3 nucleotides are TGTGCCAGCACCGGGACACCACCCTACGAGCAGTACTTC. Translating it yields CASTGTPPYEQYF.

The rearrangement uses TRBV6-5 and TRBJ2-1; 12 bases align to TRBD2. Losses at the gene ends were 7 bases for V and 4 bases for J; bases not matched to a gene: 5. Germline-derived CDR1 and CDR2 are MNHEY and SVGAGI. The CDR3 spans 15 residues. CDR3 coding DNA: TGTGCCAGCACCTGGACTAGCGGGGAATACAATGAGCAGTTCTTC. Translating gives CASTWTSGEYNEQFF.

The rearrangement joins TRBV19 to TRBJ2-7, with 9 bases aligning to TRBD1. The CDR3 length is 13 residues. CDR1 LNHDA and CDR2 SQIVND come from the germline V gene (reference sequence). J gave up 4 bases and V 6 bases, and 4 bases lay outside the gene matches. The CDR3: CASSTDRGYEQYF. CDR3 in DNA: TGTGCCAGTAGCACAGACAGGGGGTACGAGCAGTACTTC.

The V call is TRBV19, the J call TRBJ1-5; 8 nucleotides line up with TRBD1. The CDR3 extends over 12 amino acids. Trimming cost V 6 bases and J 11 bases; bases outside gene matches: 6. Germline V gene sequence: CDR1 LNHDA, CDR2 SQIVND (reference sequence). CDR3 DNA: TGTGCCAGTAGCCGTACAGGGGGGTCCCAGCATTTT. Translation gives CASSRTGGSQHF.

The J gene is TRBJ1-2, the V gene TRBV5-1; possibly TRBD1 for D (6 bases). The germline gives CDR1 SGHRS, CDR2 YFSETQ. V was shortened by 0 bases and J by 0 bases, with 9 bases between the two germline ends. The CDR3 runs to 15 residues. The CDR3 region has the DNA TGCGCCAGCAGCTTGGCCGGGACAACTAACTATGGCTACACCTTC. It is translated as CASSLAGTTNYGYTF.

This clone was detected only once. The J gene is TRBJ2-3, the V gene TRBV28; D is unresolved. This CDR3 has 16 amino acids. V was clipped by 2 bases and J by 0 bases, with 12 bases between them. Germline-derived CDR1 and CDR2 are MDHEN and SYDVKM. Written as DNA, the CDR3 is TGTGCCAGCAGTTTAGTAGACAAATCTAGCACAGATACGCAGTATTTT. Protein product: CASSLVDKSSTDTQYF.

The chain combines TRBV20-1 with TRBJ2-7; TRBD1 might be the D (7 bases). With 3 bases removed from V and 4 bases from J, the gap between germline ends came to 13 bases. CDR3 length: 13 residues. Germline V gene lookup returns CDR1 DFQATT and CDR2 SNEGSKA (reference sequence). This CDR3 is CSASGGGRYEQYF. The CDR3 DNA is TGCAGTGCTAGTGGAGGGGGCAGATACGAGCAGTACTTC.

The V and J genes are TRBV5-1 and TRBJ2-7, with unresolved D. The germline V gene has CDR1 SGHRS and CDR2 YFSETQ. The CDR3 runs 14 residues. V dropped 4 bases and J dropped 0 bases, with 11 bases sitting between them. The CDR3 region is CASSPDTHSYEQYF. In DNA form, the CDR3 reads TGCGCCAGCAGCCCTGACACTCACTCCTACGAGCAGTACTTC.

This chain connects TRBV27 to TRBJ2-1; 8 nucleotides match TRBD1. Trimming took 4 bases from V and 4 from J; bases not matched to a gene: 6. CDR1 and CDR2 (germline): MNHEY, SMNVEV (reference sequence). The CDR3 runs 15 residues. The CDR3 DNA sequence: TGTGCCAGCAGTTCCGGGACAGGACCTTACAATGAGCAGTTCTTC. As protein: CASSSGTGPYNEQFF.

This clone was picked up one time. In the same sample, other DNA sequences code for this CDR3. V and J are TRBV7-9 and TRBJ1-1, with a tentative D call TRBD1 (6 bases). CDR1 SEHNR and CDR2 FQNEAQ come from the germline V gene (reference sequence). Trimming took off 2 bases at V and 5 bases at J, with 12 bases between the two ends. The CDR3 has 14 amino acids. The DNA of the CDR3 is TGTGCCAGCAGCTTAAGGTCAGGGGATACTGAAGCTTTCTTT. This codes for CASSLRSGDTEAFF.

The CDR3 spells CASSYDNMVGSYTEAFF. As DNA, the CDR3 is TGTGCCAGCAGTTACGACAATATGGTTGGTAGTTACACTGAAGCTTTCTTT. This chain connects TRBV6-2 or TRBV6-3 to TRBJ1-1; D not certain. The CDR3 contains 17 residues. Germline-derived CDR1 and CDR2 are MNHEY and SVGEGT. Trimming stripped 2 bases from V and 3 bases from J, with 19 bases between.

V usage is TRBV10-3 and J usage is TRBJ2-3; 10 bases are a match to TRBD1. Per the germline V gene, CDR1 is ENHRY and CDR2 is SYGVKD. V shed 3 bases, J shed 6 bases, and the junction held 6 bases outside the gene matches. The CDR3 sequence is 15 residues long. DNA of the CDR3: TGTGCCATCAGTGATCCGACAGGGGGCATTGATACGCAGTATTTT. Its protein is CAISDPTGGIDTQYF.

V and J are TRBV13 and TRBJ2-5; 7 nucleotides agree with TRBD2. V shed 1 base and J 4 bases; nucleotides not matched to a gene: 3. CDR3 length: 14 residues. CDR1 is PRHDT, CDR2 FYEKMQ, per germline (reference sequence). CDR3 nucleotides: TGTGCCAGCAGCTTAGAATCGGGAGGAGAGACCCAGTACTTC. The encoded protein is CASSLESGGETQYF.

Of note for this clone: This same CDR3 is encoded by further DNA sequences in the sample. The CDR3 spells CASSHPEANSPLHF. In DNA, the CDR3 is TGTGCCAGCAGCCACCCGGAGGCTAATTCACCCCTCCACTTT. The chain is built from TRBV6-5 and TRBJ1-6; D ambiguous. This CDR3 comprises 14 residues. Trimming took 6 bases from V and 6 from J, leaving 12 bases between them. Germline loops: CDR1 MNHEY, CDR2 SVGAGI.

This chain joins TRBV10-3 and TRBJ1-6, with TRBD1 identical over 7 bases. This CDR3 spans 15 amino acids. V lost 2 bases to trimming and J lost 4 bases; unmatched junction nucleotides: 2. Germline V gene sequence: CDR1 ENHRY, CDR2 SYGVKD. CDR3 DNA: TGTGCCATCAGTGAGGGGGGACAGTATAATTCACCCCTCCACTTT. Translating gives CAISEGGQYNSPLHF.

This clone was counted between two and nine times. The rearrangement joins TRBV6-2 or TRBV6-3 to TRBJ1-5; D is ambiguous. Per germline, CDR1 MNHEY and CDR2 SVGEGT. The CDR3 contains 12 residues. V was cut by 0 bases and J by 9 bases, with 6 bases left in between. CDR3 residues: CASSYSSVPQHF. The CDR3 coding sequence is TGTGCCAGCAGTTACTCTTCCGTGCCCCAGCATTTT.

This clone has a handful of counts. This chain links TRBV2 with TRBJ2-7; TRBD1 agrees at 12 bases. Unmatched junction bases numbered 19, after V lost 8 bases and J lost 2 bases. The germline V gene has CDR1 SNHLY and CDR2 FYNNEI. This CDR3 spans 19 amino acids. CDR3 coding DNA: TGTGCCAGCGACACCCCGGGACAGGGGGCTAGCGGACCTGCCTACGAGCAGTACTTC. Translation: CASDTPGQGASGPAYEQYF.